The entry below gives a single T cell receptor beta chain sequence along with its context. This sample is part of a study of blood T cell repertoires in COVID-19. Study overall: The samples span acute and convalescent COVID-19 from the United States, Italy and Spain. Sample material is recorded as cDNA or gDNA derived from T cells, B-cell-depleted T cells, or PBMCs.

Per the study methods: Nucleated cell number was recorded as an estimate derived from reference gene primer amplification. This table comes from immunoSEQ multiplex PCR, and its TCRdb copy is limited to in-frame clones, with some not included. Clone size and the V and J calls come from that table; the DNA yielded D and trimming. The profile shows about 210,000 clones, over 60% of them singletons. V lost 8 bases, J lost 7 bases, and 9 bases stayed unmatched. CDR1 is KGHDR, CDR2 SFDVKD, per germline. The CDR3 extends over 13 amino acids. The sequence was obtained from a woman in her 70s with acute or convalescent COVID-19. The sequencing sample was made of peripheral blood. The V gene is TRBV24-1, the J gene TRBJ1-2; TRBD1 matches 7 bases. DNA of the CDR3: TGTGCCACCAAATTCGGACAGGTAGGTGGCTACACCTTC. Its protein product is CATKFGQVGGYTF.